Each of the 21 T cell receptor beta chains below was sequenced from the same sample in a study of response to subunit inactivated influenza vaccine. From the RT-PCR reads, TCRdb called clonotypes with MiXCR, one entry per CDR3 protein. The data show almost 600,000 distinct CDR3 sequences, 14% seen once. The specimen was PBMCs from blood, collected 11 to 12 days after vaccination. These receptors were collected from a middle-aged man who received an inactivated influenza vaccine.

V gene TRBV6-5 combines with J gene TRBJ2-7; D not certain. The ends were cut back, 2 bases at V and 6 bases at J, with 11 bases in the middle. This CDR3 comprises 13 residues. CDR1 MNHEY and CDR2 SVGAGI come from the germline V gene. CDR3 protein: CASSYGTSGEQYF. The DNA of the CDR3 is TGTGCCAGCAGTTACGGAACGTCGGGCGAGCAGTACTTC.

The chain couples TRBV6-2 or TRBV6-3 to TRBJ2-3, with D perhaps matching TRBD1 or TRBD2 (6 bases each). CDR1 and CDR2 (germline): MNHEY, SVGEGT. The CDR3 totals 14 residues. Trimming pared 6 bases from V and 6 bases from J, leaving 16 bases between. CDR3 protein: CASSSVLGGDTQYF. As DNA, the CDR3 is TGTGCCAGCAGCTCGGTCTTAGGGGGGGATACGCAGTATTTT.

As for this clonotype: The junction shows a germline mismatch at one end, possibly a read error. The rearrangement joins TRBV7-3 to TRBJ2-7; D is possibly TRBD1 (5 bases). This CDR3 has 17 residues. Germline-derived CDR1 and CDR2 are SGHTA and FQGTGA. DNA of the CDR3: TGTGCCACCAGCTTAACGTTTGTTAGACAGAATACCTACGAGCAGTACTTC. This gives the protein CATSLTFVRQNTYEQYF.

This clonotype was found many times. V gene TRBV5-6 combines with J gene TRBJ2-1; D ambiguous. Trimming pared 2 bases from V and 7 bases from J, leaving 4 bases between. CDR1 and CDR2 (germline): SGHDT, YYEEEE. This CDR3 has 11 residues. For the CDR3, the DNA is TGTGCCAGCAGCTTAACTAATGAGCAGTTCTTC. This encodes CASSLTNEQFF. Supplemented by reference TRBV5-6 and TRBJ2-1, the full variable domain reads DAGVTQSPTHLIKTRGQQVTLRCSPKSGHDTVSWYQQALGQGPQFIFQYYEEEERQRGNFPDRFSGHQFPNYSSELNVNALLLGDSALYLCASSLTNEQFFGPGTRLTVL.

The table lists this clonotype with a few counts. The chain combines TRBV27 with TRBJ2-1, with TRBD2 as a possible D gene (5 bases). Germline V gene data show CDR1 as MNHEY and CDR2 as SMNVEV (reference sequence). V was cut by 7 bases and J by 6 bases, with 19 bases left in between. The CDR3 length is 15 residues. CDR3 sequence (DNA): TGTGCCAGCACCGAGAGAGGGAGAGGCTCCAATGAGCAGTTCTTC. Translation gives CASTERGRGSNEQFF.

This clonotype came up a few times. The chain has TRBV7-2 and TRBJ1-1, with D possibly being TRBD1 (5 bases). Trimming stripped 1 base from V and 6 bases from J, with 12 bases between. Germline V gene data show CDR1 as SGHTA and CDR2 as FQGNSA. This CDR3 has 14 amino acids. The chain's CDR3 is CASSLGREYAEAFF. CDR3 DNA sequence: TGTGCCAGCAGCTTAGGCAGGGAATATGCTGAAGCTTTCTTT.

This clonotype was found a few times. CDR3 nucleotides: TGTGCCAGCAGCTATGGACAGGGGGCATATGGCTACACCTTC. Translating gives CASSYGQGAYGYTF. The chain carries TRBV13 and TRBJ1-2, with 11 bases that match TRBD1. Germline values: CDR1 PRHDT, CDR2 FYEKMQ (reference sequence). The CDR3 loop spans 14 amino acids. V trimming: 4 bases; J trimming: 5 bases; junction bases outside the gene matches: 3.

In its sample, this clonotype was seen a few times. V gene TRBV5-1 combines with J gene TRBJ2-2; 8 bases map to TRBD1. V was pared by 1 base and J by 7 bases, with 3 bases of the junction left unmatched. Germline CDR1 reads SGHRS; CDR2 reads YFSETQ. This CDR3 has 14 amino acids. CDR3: CASSLTGGNGELFF. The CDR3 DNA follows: TGCGCCAGCAGCTTGACAGGGGGAAACGGGGAGCTGTTTTTT.

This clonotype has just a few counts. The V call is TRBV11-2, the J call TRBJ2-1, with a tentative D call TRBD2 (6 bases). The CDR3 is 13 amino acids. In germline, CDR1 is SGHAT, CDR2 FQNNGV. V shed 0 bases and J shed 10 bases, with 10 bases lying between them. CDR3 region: CASSLDRTNEQFF. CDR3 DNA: TGTGCCAGCAGCTTAGATCGGACTAACGAGCAGTTCTTC.

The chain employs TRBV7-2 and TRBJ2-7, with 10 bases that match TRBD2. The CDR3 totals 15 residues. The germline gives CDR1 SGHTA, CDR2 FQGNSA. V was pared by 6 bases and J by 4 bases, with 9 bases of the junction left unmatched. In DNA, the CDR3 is TGTGCCAGCAGTAACCCGGGACTAGCGACTTACGAGCAGTACTTC. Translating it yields CASSNPGLATYEQYF.

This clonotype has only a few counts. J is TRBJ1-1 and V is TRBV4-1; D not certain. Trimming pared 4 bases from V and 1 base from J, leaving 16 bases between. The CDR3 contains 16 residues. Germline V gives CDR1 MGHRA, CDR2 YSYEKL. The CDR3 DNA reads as TGCGCCAGCAGCCGAGATGTTTTCGGGGAGAACACTGAAGCTTTCTTT. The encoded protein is CASSRDVFGENTEAFF.

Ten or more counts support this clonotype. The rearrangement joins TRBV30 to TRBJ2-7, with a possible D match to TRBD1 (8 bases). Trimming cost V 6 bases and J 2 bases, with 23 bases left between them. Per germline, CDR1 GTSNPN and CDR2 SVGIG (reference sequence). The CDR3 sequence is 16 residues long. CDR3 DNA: TGTGCCTGCAACCCTACCAGCGGGACAGGTACCTACGAGCAGTACTTC. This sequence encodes CACNPTSGTGTYEQYF. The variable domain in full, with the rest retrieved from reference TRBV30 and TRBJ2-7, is SQTIHQWPATLVQPVGSPLSLECTVEGTSNPNLYWYRQAAGRGLQLLFYSVGIGQISSEVPQNLSASRPQDRQFILSSKKLLLSDSGFYLCACNPTSGTGTYEQYFGPGTRLTVT.

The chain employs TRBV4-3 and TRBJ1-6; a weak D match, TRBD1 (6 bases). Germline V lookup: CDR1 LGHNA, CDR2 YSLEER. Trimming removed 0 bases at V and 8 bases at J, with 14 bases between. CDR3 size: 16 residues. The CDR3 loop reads CASSQERGRMDSPLHF. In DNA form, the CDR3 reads TGCGCCAGCAGCCAAGAAAGGGGGAGAATGGATTCACCCCTCCACTTT.

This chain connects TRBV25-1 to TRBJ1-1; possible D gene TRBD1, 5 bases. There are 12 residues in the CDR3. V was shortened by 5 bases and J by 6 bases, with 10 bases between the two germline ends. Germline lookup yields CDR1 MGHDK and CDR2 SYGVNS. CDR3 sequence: CASSSGRSEAFF. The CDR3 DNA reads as TGTGCCAGCAGTTCGGGGCGATCTGAAGCTTTCTTT.

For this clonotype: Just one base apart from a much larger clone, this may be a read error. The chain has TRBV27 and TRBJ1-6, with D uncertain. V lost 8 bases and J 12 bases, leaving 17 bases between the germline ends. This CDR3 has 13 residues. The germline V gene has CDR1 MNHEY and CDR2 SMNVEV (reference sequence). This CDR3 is CASGPQSWLPLHF. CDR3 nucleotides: TGTGCCAGCGGCCCCCAAAGCTGGTTACCCCTCCACTTT.

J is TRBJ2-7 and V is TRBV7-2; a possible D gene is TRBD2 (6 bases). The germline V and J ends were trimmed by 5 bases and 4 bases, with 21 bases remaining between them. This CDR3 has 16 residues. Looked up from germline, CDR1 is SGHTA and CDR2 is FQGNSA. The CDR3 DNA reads TGTGCCAGCAGCCGGTCTTCGTCGGCGGGGTTTTACGAGCAGTACTTC. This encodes CASSRSSSAGFYEQYF.

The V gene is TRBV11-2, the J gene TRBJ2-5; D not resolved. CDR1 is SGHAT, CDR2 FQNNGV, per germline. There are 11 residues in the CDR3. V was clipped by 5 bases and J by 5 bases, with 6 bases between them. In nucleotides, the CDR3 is TGTGCCAGCAGCAAACATGAGACCCAGTACTTC. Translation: CASSKHETQYF.

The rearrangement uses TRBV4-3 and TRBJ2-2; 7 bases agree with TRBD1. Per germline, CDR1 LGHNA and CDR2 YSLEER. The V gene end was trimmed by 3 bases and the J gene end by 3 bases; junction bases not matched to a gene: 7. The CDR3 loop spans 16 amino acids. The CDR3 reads CASSQRQGEYTGELFF. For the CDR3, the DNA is TGCGCCAGCAGCCAGCGACAGGGCGAGTACACCGGGGAGCTGTTTTTT.

The CDR3 DNA follows: TGCGCCAGCAGCTCAGCGTTGAGAGGGGCGCAAGAGACCCAGTACTTC. As protein: CASSSALRGAQETQYF. V gene TRBV5-1 combines with J gene TRBJ2-5; D is perhaps TRBD1 or TRBD2 (5 bases each). V lost 3 bases and J lost 2, with 17 bases in between. The CDR3 is 16 residues long. Germline CDR1 reads SGHRS; CDR2 reads YFSETQ.

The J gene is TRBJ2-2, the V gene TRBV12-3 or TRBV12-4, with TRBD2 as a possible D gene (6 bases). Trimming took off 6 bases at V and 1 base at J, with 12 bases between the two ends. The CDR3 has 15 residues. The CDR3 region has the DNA TGTGCCAGCAGCCTCTATAGCGGGAACACCGGGGAGCTGTTTTTT. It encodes CASSLYSGNTGELFF.

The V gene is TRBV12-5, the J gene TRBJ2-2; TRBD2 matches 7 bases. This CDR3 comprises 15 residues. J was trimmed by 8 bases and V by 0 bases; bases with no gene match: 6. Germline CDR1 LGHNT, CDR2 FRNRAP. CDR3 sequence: CASGLVVGRRGELFF. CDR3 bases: TGTGCTAGTGGTTTGGTCGTCGGGAGGAGGGGGGAGCTGTTTTTT.